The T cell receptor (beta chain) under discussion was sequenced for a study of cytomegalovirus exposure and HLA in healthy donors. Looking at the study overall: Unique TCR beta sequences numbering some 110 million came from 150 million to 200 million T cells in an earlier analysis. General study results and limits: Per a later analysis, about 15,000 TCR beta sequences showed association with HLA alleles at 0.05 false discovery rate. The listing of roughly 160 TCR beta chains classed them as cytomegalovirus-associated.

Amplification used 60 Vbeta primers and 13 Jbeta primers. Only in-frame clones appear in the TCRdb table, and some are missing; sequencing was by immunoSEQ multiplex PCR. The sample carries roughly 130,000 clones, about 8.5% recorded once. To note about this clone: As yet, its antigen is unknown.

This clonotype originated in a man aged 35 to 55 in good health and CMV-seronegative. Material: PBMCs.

This chain's CDR3 is CASSIGAGMNTEAFF. In DNA, the CDR3 is TGTGCCAGTAGTATAGGGGCAGGCATGAACACTGAAGCTTTCTTT. The V and J genes are TRBV19 and TRBJ1-1; D not resolved. Germline V gives CDR1 LNHDA, CDR2 SQIVND (reference sequence). Trimming removed 1 base from V and 0 bases from J, with 9 bases in between. This CDR3 is built from 15 residues.